The 32 T cell receptor beta chains reported below all come from one sample, sequenced in a study of blood T cells in healthy people across ages. A second PCR, run for about 7 to 11 cycles, used a sample-barcoded 5' primer plus a J-beta primer mix. A single record per CDR3 protein comes from TCRdb applying MiXCR to the 5' RACE reads. In the table there are about a million distinct CDR3 sequences, roughly half of which are singletons. The sample comprised blood. Receptors originate from a woman in her sixties or seventies in good health.

The rearrangement uses TRBV2 and TRBJ2-7; D is possibly TRBD2 (6 bases). The CDR3 loop spans 15 amino acids. The germline V gene encodes CDR1 SNHLY and CDR2 FYNNEI. With 6 bases removed from V and 5 bases from J, the gap between germline ends came to 20 bases. The CDR3 is CASSVRELQTDEQYF. The CDR3 DNA reads TGTGCCAGCAGCGTGCGGGAATTACAAACGGACGAGCAGTACTTC.

This chain joins TRBV5-5 and TRBJ2-2; 7 bases match TRBD1. CDR3 size: 15 residues. V shed 4 bases and J 4 bases; nucleotides not matched to a gene: 7. The germline V gene encodes CDR1 SGHKS and CDR2 YYEKEE (reference sequence). As DNA, the CDR3 is TGTGCCAGCAGCCGACCGGGACAGTTCACCGGGGAGCTGTTTTTT. As protein: CASSRPGQFTGELFF.

The chain employs TRBV29-1 and TRBJ2-7; D is tentatively TRBD1 or TRBD2 (5 bases each). Germline V gives CDR1 SQVTM, CDR2 ANQGSEA. Trimming left V 1 base short and J 3 bases short, with 13 bases between. CDR3 size: 14 residues. The CDR3 nucleotides read TGCAGCGTTGAAGGGGCAGGGAGAAGCTACGAGCAGTACTTC. Translation: CSVEGAGRSYEQYF.

This clonotype was counted a few times. The J gene is TRBJ2-1, the V gene TRBV29-1; no reliable D call. The CDR3 length is 12 residues. Per germline, CDR1 SQVTM and CDR2 ANQGSEA. V shed 4 bases and J shed 4 bases, with 8 bases lying between them. CDR3 bases: TGCAGCGTTGTAGACAATTACAATGAGCAGTTCTTC. Its translation is CSVVDNYNEQFF.

The table lists this clonotype with a few counts. The J gene is TRBJ2-7, the V gene TRBV3-1; TRBD1 matches at 11 bases. CDR1 and CDR2 (germline): LGHDT, YNNKEL (reference sequence). V lost 0 bases and J lost 6; bases outside the gene matches: 4. The CDR3 loop spans 15 amino acids. The CDR3 protein is CASSQDWGTGGEQYF. CDR3 in DNA: TGTGCCAGCAGCCAAGATTGGGGGACAGGGGGCGAGCAGTACTTC.

This clonotype was found a few times. The chain couples TRBV4-3 to TRBJ2-2; D remains ambiguous. The CDR3 is made up of 15 amino acids. CDR1 and CDR2 from the germline V gene are LGHNA and YSLEER. Trimming left V 4 bases short and J 4 bases short, with 13 bases between. The chain's CDR3 is CASSLGRLSTGELFF. The CDR3 region has the DNA TGCGCCAGCAGCCTAGGACGGCTGTCCACCGGGGAGCTGTTTTTT.

Only a few counts were recorded for this clonotype. The V and J genes are TRBV7-8 and TRBJ2-7; a possible D gene is TRBD1 (5 bases). The V gene's germline CDR1 is SGHVS and CDR2 FQNEAQ. V lost 4 bases and J lost 6, with 16 bases in between. The CDR3 has 14 residues. CDR3 in amino acids: CASSSKTELPEQYF. For the CDR3, the DNA is TGTGCCAGCAGCTCTAAGACAGAGCTACCCGAGCAGTACTTC. The full variable domain, with the rest looked up from reference TRBV7-8 and TRBJ2-7, is GAGVSQSPRYKVAKRGQDVALRCDPISGHVSLFWYQQALGQGPEFLTYFQNEAQLDKSGLPSDRFFAERPEGSVSTLKIQRTQQEDSAVYLCASSSKTELPEQYFGPGTRLTVT.

The chain employs TRBV20-1 and TRBJ2-4; perhaps TRBD2 as D (6 bases). V lost 0 bases and J 9 bases, leaving 15 bases between the germline ends. Looked up from germline, CDR1 is DFQATT and CDR2 is SNEGSKA (reference sequence). The CDR3 is 14 amino acids. This CDR3 reads CSARDLRRESIQYF. CDR3 coding DNA: TGCAGTGCTAGAGATCTTAGGCGGGAAAGCATTCAGTACTTC.

This clonotype has more than one count but fewer than ten. The chain is built from TRBV15 and TRBJ2-3, with D perhaps matching TRBD1 or TRBD2 (5 bases each). The CDR3 totals 14 residues. Per germline, CDR1 LNHNV and CDR2 YYDKDF (reference sequence). V was shortened by 2 bases and J by 6 bases, with 12 bases between the two germline ends. CDR3 sequence reads: CATSRRDQQDTQYF. CDR3 in DNA: TGTGCCACCAGCAGACGGGACCAGCAGGATACGCAGTATTTT.

The rearrangement links TRBV7-2 to TRBJ1-5, with a weak D call TRBD1 (5 bases). V shed 5 bases and J shed 0 bases, with 11 bases lying between them. Germline V lookup: CDR1 SGHTA, CDR2 FQGNSA. CDR3 length: 15 amino acids. The CDR3 region has the DNA TGTGCCAGCAGCATAACGACAGTTAGCAATCAGCCCCAGCATTTT. Protein: CASSITTVSNQPQHF.

This clonotype was seen a handful of times. The chain carries TRBV7-9 and TRBJ2-7; 8 bases fit TRBD2. Trimming at V came to 3 bases and at J to 6 bases, leaving 16 bases not matched to a gene. The CDR3 consists of 17 residues. Per the germline V gene, CDR1 is SEHNR and CDR2 is FQNEAQ (reference sequence). The CDR3 DNA follows: TGTGCCAGCAGCTTGCGACAGCCGGGACTAGATCTCTTCGAGCAGTACTTC. It codes for CASSLRQPGLDLFEQYF.

This clonotype appeared a few times. The chain is built from TRBV12-3 or TRBV12-4 and TRBJ2-3, with 8 nucleotides matching TRBD2. V gave up 11 bases and J gave up 3 bases; unmatched junction bases: 10. This CDR3 is 14 amino acids long. This chain's CDR3 is CASSTSGRTDTQYF. The CDR3 DNA reads TGTGCCTCTTCAACCAGCGGGAGAACAGATACGCAGTATTTT.

Only one count was recorded for this clonotype. The germline gene is not matched at one end of the junction; a read error may be the cause. V usage is TRBV24-1 and J usage is TRBJ2-1; D gene unclear. The V gene's germline CDR1 is KGHDR and CDR2 SFDVKD. The CDR3 spans 17 residues. The CDR3 region has the DNA TGTGCCACCAGTGGAGAAATCGACCAAAGCTCCTACAATGGGCAGTTCTTC. This translates into CATSGEIDQSSYNGQFF.

This clonotype was detected many times. This chain joins TRBV12-3 or TRBV12-4 and TRBJ1-2; maybe TRBD1 (5 bases). The V end was cut by 7 bases, the J end by 5 bases, with 14 bases between. The CDR3 totals 13 residues. The CDR3 loop is CASTKRGEYGYTF. In DNA, the CDR3 is TGTGCCAGCACCAAACGAGGGGAGTATGGCTACACCTTC.

The chain links TRBV6-6 to TRBJ1-2; 9 bases are shared with TRBD1. This CDR3 region has 17 residues. Trimming cost V 2 bases and J 0 bases; bases outside gene matches: 7. Per germline, CDR1 MNHNY and CDR2 SVGAGI (reference sequence). DNA of the CDR3: TGTGCCAGCAGTTACGGGGGACAGGGTCTTGCTAACTATGGCTACACCTTC. It encodes CASSYGGQGLANYGYTF.

In its sample, this clonotype was seen a few times. The rearrangement uses TRBV28 and TRBJ2-3; possibly TRBD1 for D (6 bases). V lost 3 bases, J lost 2 bases, and 12 bases lay in between. The CDR3 contains 15 residues. CDR1 and CDR2 from the germline V gene are MDHEN and SYDVKM. CDR3 sequence: CASSLEDSYTDTQYF. The CDR3 DNA is TGTGCCAGCAGTTTGGAGGACAGTTACACAGATACGCAGTATTTT.

This clonotype has a handful of counts. The chain couples TRBV27 to TRBJ2-7; D perhaps matches TRBD1 (5 bases). V was cut by 10 bases and J by 0 bases, with 13 bases left in between. The V gene's germline CDR1 is MNHEY and CDR2 SMNVEV (reference sequence). The CDR3 sequence is 13 residues long. The CDR3 spells CATKQANSYEQYF. CDR3 bases: TGTGCCACTAAACAGGCAAACTCCTACGAGCAGTACTTC.

This clonotype was counted once. The junction does not match germline at one end; this may be a read error. The V call is TRBV12-3 or TRBV12-4, the J call TRBJ2-1; TRBD2 matches 10 bases. CDR3 length: 14 residues. Here the CDR3 DNA reads TGTGCCAGCAGTCTAGCGGGAGTAAACGATGAGCAGTTCTTC. Amino acids: CASSLAGVNDEQFF.

The chain uses TRBV3-1 and TRBJ2-3, with 9 bases lining up with TRBD2. V lost 6 bases to trimming and J lost 5 bases; unmatched junction nucleotides: 6. CDR3 length: 14 amino acids. Germline loops: CDR1 LGHDT, CDR2 YNNKEL (reference sequence). CDR3 residues: CASRPGLAKDTQYF. The CDR3 bases are TGTGCCAGCAGACCGGGACTAGCAAAAGATACGCAGTATTTT.

The rearrangement uses TRBV12-3 or TRBV12-4 and TRBJ1-2, with D possibly matching TRBD1 (6 bases). V was cut by 10 bases and J by 4 bases, with 19 bases left in between. The CDR3 runs to 14 residues. The CDR3 here is CATLPDSNLYGYTF. The DNA for the CDR3 is TGTGCCACCCTACCGGACAGCAACCTCTATGGCTACACCTTC.

This chain joins TRBV4-2 and TRBJ2-1; D remains unclear. Near its end, the DNA agrees better with TRBJ2-7, so the J call may be wrong. Germline lookup yields CDR1 LGHNA and CDR2 YNFKEQ. This CDR3 region has 16 residues. CDR3 amino acids: CASSQEMSAGYNEQYF. CDR3 DNA: TGTGCCAGCAGCCAAGAGATGAGTGCTGGGTACAATGAGCAGTACTTC.

The CDR3: CASSNGGGSSYEQYF. CDR3 DNA: TGTGCCAGCAGCAACGGTGGCGGGAGCTCCTACGAGCAGTACTTC. The chain couples TRBV6-5 to TRBJ2-7; 7 bases align to TRBD2. The germline CDR1 and CDR2 sequences are MNHEY and SVGAGI. V dropped 6 bases and J dropped 0; count of bases not matched to a gene: 8. The CDR3 is made up of 15 amino acids.

This clonotype appeared a single time. J is TRBJ1-1 and V is TRBV20-1; TRBD1 agrees at 7 bases. The germline V gene encodes CDR1 DFQATT and CDR2 SNEGSKA (reference sequence). The CDR3 totals 14 residues. V lost 1 base, J lost 3 bases, and 5 bases stayed unmatched. CDR3 DNA: TGCAGTGCTAGAGTCGGCGACAGGGACACTGAAGCTTTCTTT. Translating gives CSARVGDRDTEAFF.

This sequence joins TRBV7-9 and TRBJ1-1, with 9 bases that match TRBD1. This CDR3 has 13 amino acids. The J segment lost 11 bases and the V segment lost 8 bases, leaving 12 bases of the junction unmatched. Germline V lookup: CDR1 SEHNR, CDR2 FQNEAQ (reference sequence). CDR3 bases: TGTGCCAGCGCGACAGGGGGGGCAAATCTGGCTTTCTTT. Amino acid sequence: CASATGGANLAFF.

This chain connects TRBV20-1 to TRBJ2-4; 9 nucleotides line up with TRBD1. The closer fit of TRBJ2-7 to the DNA end suggests the J call may be wrong. CDR1 and CDR2 from the germline V gene are DFQATT and SNEGSKA (reference sequence). This CDR3 is 15 amino acids long. The CDR3 nucleotides are TGCAGTGCTGCGGACACCGGGACAGGGAGTCACGAGCAGTACTTC. It codes for CSAADTGTGSHEQYF.

The sample holds a few counts of this clonotype. V is TRBV7-9 and J is TRBJ2-7; D ambiguous. Germline lookup yields CDR1 SEHNR and CDR2 FQNEAQ (reference sequence). The germline V and J ends were trimmed by 3 bases and 3 bases, with 9 bases remaining between them. This CDR3 has 13 residues. CDR3 DNA sequence: TGTGCCAGCAGCTTGTGGCTAGACTACGAGCAGTACTTC. It is translated as CASSLWLDYEQYF.

The chain uses TRBV6-1 and TRBJ2-3; 8 positions agree with TRBD2. V dropped 6 bases and J dropped 3; count of bases not matched to a gene: 17. From germline, CDR1 is MNHNS and CDR2 SASEGT. The CDR3 sequence is 18 residues long. CDR3 DNA sequence: TGTGCCAGCAGCCCTGGGGTAGCGGGAAGGATGTGGACAGATACGCAGTATTTT. This translates into CASSPGVAGRMWTDTQYF.

This sequence joins TRBV20-1 and TRBJ1-2; D unresolved. The CDR3 contains 13 residues. Trimming left V 3 bases short and J 0 bases short, with 8 bases between. CDR1 is DFQATT and CDR2 is SNEGSKA in the germline V gene (reference sequence). CDR3 sequence: CSARGGANYGYTF. The CDR3, as DNA: TGCAGTGCTAGGGGCGGGGCTAACTATGGCTACACCTTC.

The chain is built from TRBV28 and TRBJ2-5; 11 nucleotides line up with TRBD2. The DNA end is more similar to TRBJ2-7, so the J call may be wrong. The CDR3 length is 15 residues. Germline assignment: CDR1 MDHEN and CDR2 SYDVKM. CDR3 nucleotides: TGTGCCAGCAGAGAAGGGACTAGCGGAGATAGCGAGCAGTACTTC. Protein sequence: CASREGTSGDSEQYF.

The V call is TRBV5-6, the J call TRBJ2-6; D gene uncertain. V lost 2 bases to trimming and J lost 4 bases, with 10 bases between them. Germline values: CDR1 SGHDT, CDR2 YYEEEE. The CDR3 is 15 amino acids. In DNA form, the CDR3 reads TGTGCCAGCAGCTTTCGGCAGACCGGGGCCAACGTCCTGACTTTC. Its protein product is CASSFRQTGANVLTF.

This clonotype was observed many times. This chain links TRBV28 with TRBJ2-7; D remains ambiguous. V was shortened by 1 base and J by 3 bases, with 4 bases between the two germline ends. CDR1 is MDHEN and CDR2 is SYDVKM in the germline V gene. The CDR3 spans 12 residues. CDR3 amino acids: CASSLFGYEQYF. The DNA of the CDR3 is TGTGCCAGCAGTTTATTCGGCTACGAGCAGTACTTC.

The CDR3 spells CASRLAGSGNQPQHF. Here the CDR3 DNA reads TGTGCCAGCAGACTCGCAGGGAGTGGCAATCAGCCCCAGCATTTT. The chain recombines TRBV28 with TRBJ1-5, with D possibly being TRBD1 (5 bases). Trimming stripped 6 bases from V and 2 bases from J, with 14 bases between. The CDR3 runs 15 residues. The germline CDR1 and CDR2 sequences are MDHEN and SYDVKM.